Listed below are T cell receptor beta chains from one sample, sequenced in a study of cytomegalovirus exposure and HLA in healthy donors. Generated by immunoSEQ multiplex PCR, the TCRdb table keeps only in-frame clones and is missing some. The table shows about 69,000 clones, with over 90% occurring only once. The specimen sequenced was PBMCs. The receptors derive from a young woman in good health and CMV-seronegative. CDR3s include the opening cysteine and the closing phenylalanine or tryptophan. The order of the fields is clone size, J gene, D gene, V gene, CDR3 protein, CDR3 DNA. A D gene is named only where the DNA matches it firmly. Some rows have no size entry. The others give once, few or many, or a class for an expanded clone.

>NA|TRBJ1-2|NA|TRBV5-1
CASSIGEVPSYGYTF
TGCGCCAGCAGCATAGGGGAGGTACCTTCCTATGGCTACACCTTC
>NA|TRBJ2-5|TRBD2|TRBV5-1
CASSLSLGGGGETQYF
TGCGCCAGCAGCTTGAGTCTTGGCGGGGGTGGGGAGACCCAGTACTTC
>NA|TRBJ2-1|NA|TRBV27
CASSFGGEQFF
TGTGCCAGCAGTTTCGGAGGTGAGCAGTTCTTC
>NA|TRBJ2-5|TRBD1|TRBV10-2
CASSRQGSETQYF
TGCGCCAGCAGCAGACAGGGGTCTGAGACCCAGTACTTC
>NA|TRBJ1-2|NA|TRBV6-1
CASSEGRSDSYGYTF
TGTGCCAGCAGTGAAGGGCGATCGGACAGTTATGGCTACACCTTC
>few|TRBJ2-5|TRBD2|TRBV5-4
CASSSVGLADETQYF
TGTGCCAGCAGCTCCGTCGGACTAGCGGACGAGACCCAGTACTTC
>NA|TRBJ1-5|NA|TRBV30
CAWSPSRVQPQHF
TGTGCCTGGAGTCCCTCCAGGGTGCAGCCCCAGCATTTT
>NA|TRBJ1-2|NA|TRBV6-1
CASSEGTGSGGYTF
TGTGCCAGCAGTGAAGGCACAGGGTCCGGTGGCTACACCTTC
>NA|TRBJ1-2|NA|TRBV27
CASSSIQGNGYTF
TGTGCCAGCAGTTCGATTCAGGGGAATGGCTACACCTTC
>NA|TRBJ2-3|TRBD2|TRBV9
CASSVSGTSADTQYF
TGTGCCAGCAGCGTAAGCGGGACTAGCGCAGATACGCAGTATTTT
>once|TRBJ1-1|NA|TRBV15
CATSRDRYYRVGTEAFF
TGTGCCACCAGCAGAGATCGCTACTACAGGGTTGGGACTGAAGCTTTCTTT
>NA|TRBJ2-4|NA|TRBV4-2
CASNQGTGSVSRNIQYF
TGTGCCAGCAACCAAGGAACAGGGTCGGTCAGTCGAAACATTCAGTACTTC
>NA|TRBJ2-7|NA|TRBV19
CASSLLLGVSYEQYF
TGTGCCAGTAGCCTCCTGCTCGGGGTCTCCTACGAGCAGTACTTC
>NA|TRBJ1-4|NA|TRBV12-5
CASGLKQGSFSTNEKLFF
TGTGCTAGTGGTTTGAAACAGGGCTCCTTTTCAACTAATGAAAAACTGTTTTTT
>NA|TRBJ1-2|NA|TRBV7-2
CASSFRGLRYGYTF
TGTGCCAGCAGCTTTCGGGGGTTGAGGTATGGCTACACCTTC
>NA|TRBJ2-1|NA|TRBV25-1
CASSGLGLSMREQFF
TGTGCCAGCAGTGGATTAGGACTATCCATGCGGGAGCAGTTCTTC
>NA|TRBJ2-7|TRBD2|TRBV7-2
CASSQGGTSGVSYEQYF
TGTGCCAGCAGCCAGGGGGGAACTAGCGGGGTCTCCTACGAGCAGTACTTC
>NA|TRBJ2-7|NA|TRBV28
CASSPLSSPSYEQYF
TGTGCCAGCAGTCCCCTATCTTCACCCTCCTACGAGCAGTACTTC
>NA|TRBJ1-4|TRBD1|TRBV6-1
CASRDRTITNEKLFF
TGTGCCAGCAGGGACAGGACCATAACCAATGAAAAACTGTTTTTT
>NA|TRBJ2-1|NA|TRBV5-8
CASSLSRDSYYNEQFF
TGTGCCAGCAGCTTGTCCCGGGACTCCTACTACAATGAGCAGTTCTTC
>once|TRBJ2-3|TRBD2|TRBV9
CASSPRTSGVSTDTQYF
TGTGCCAGCAGCCCCCGTACTAGCGGGGTTAGCACAGATACGCAGTATTTT
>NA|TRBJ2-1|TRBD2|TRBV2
CASTKSGSNEQFF
TGTGCCAGCACTAAGAGCGGGAGCAATGAGCAGTTCTTC
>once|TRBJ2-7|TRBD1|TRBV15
CATSRFLGQSYEQYF
TGTGCCACCAGCAGGTTTTTGGGACAGTCCTACGAGCAGTACTTC
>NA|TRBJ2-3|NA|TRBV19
CASSTGTWTQYF
TGTGCCAGTAGTACCGGGACTTGGACTCAGTATTTT
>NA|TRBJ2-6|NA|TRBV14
CASSLVSGAAGANVLTF
TGTGCCAGCAGCCTAGTCTCAGGTGCAGCTGGGGCCAACGTCCTGACTTTC
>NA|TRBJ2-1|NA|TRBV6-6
CASSYPDEQFF
TGTGCCAGCAGTTACCCGGATGAGCAGTTCTTC
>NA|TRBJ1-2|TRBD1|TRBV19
CASSPDRGMGGYTF
TGTGCCAGTAGTCCCGACAGGGGGATGGGTGGCTACACCTTC
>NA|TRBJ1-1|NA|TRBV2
CASSEAAGDEAFF
TGTGCCAGCAGTGAAGCCGCCGGGGATGAGGCTTTCTTT
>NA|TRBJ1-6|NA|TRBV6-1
CASSEDPEFSPLHF
TGTGCCAGCAGTGAAGATCCCGAGTTTTCACCCCTCCACTTT
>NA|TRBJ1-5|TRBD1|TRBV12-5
CASGSGQAGNQPQHF
TGTGCTAGTGGTTCGGGACAGGCAGGCAATCAGCCCCAGCATTTT
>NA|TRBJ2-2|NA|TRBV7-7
CASSPITGELFF
TGTGCCAGTTCCCCTATCACCGGGGAGCTGTTTTTT
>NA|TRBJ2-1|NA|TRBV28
CASSSSDRYNEQFF
TGTGCCAGCAGTTCCTCCGACAGGTACAATGAGCAGTTCTTC
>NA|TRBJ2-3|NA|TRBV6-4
CASSEGGVTDTQYF
TGTGCCAGCAGTGAGGGGGGAGTGACAGATACGCAGTATTTT